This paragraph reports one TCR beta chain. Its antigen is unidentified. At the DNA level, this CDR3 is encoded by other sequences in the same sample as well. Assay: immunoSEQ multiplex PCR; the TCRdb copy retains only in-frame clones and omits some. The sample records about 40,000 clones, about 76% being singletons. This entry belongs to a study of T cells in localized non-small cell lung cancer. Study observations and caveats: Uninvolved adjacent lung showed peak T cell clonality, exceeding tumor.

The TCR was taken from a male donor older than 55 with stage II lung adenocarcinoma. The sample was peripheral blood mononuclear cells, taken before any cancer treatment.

As DNA, the CDR3 is TGCGCCAGCAGCCAAGAAGGAGGGGGGGACCACTATGGCTACACCTTC. Its translation: CASSQEGGGDHYGYTF. The chain links TRBV4-1 to TRBJ1-2, with TRBD1 as a possible D gene (6 bases). The CDR3 is 16 residues long. V lost 0 bases to trimming and J lost 3 bases, with 14 bases between them. Germline loops: CDR1 MGHRA, CDR2 YSYEKL.